The following is a TCR beta chain sequence with its context. This clonotype was detected once. Its antigen target is currently unknown. One junction end disagrees with the germline gene, perhaps due to a read error. Ophthalmopathy patients had moderately to severely active disease, Clinical Activity Score of at least 3, NOSPECS grade of at least 4, and duration under 3 months. Patients with uncontrolled infections, other autoimmune diseases, pregnancy or lactation were excluded. Diagnoses relied on clinical symptoms, serum thyroxine and TRAb, thyroid ultrasound and orbital computed tomography. PBMCs were separated from roughly 10 ml of fresh peripheral blood using Ficoll-Paque density gradient centrifugation. Total RNA was extracted with Trizol reagent, and quality was checked on an Agilent 2100 Bioanalyzer. Measured from the cysteine to the phenylalanine, the CDR3 is 14 residues long. Only the CDR3 DNA is retained, 42 bases long and in frame from the first base. The germline V gene supplies CDR1 SGHTA and CDR2 FQGTGA.

The data originate from a study of T cells in Graves' hyperthyroidism and ophthalmopathy (dated by TCRdb to the late 2010s). Notes on the research overall: Peripheral blood samples were taken at initial diagnosis, before any treatment was given. The paper reports TCR Vbeta CDR3 sequencing of 140 or so peripheral blood samples: 43 ophthalmopathy, around 80 hyperthyroidism and around 17 progressor patients. Thyroid tissue and blood T-cell repertoires from over 5 Graves' hyperthyroidism patients were also compared in the study. To identify distinguishing TCR V-J signatures, a discovery cohort of 100 or so patients was used, comprising 40 to 45 with Graves' ophthalmopathy and approximately 57 with stable Graves' hyperthyroidism. The 100 discovery patients were randomly split 7:3 into training and test sets. Prospective prediction of ophthalmopathy was tested in an independent validation cohort consisting of 18 hyperthyroidism patients and approximately 16 patients who later progressed to ophthalmopathy. Following sampling, methimazole starting at 30 mg daily was given to hyperthyroidism patients, and high-dose intravenous methylprednisolone was given to ophthalmopathy patients. General conclusions and limits of the study: Most expanded thyroid clonotypes (frequency above 0.001) were also detected in blood, a finding suggesting that blood repertoires may reflect thyroid immune responses. Sample size was not statistically predetermined, and investigators were not blinded to group allocation. In validation, the model predicted progression to ophthalmopathy with 55% to 71% sensitivity and over 72% specificity, a median of around 6.6 months before onset. A model built on a 13 V-J signature distinguished ophthalmopathy from stable hyperthyroidism, reaching around 90% sensitivity and 81% to 83% specificity in cross-validation and 80%/75% in testing.

The TCR beta CDR3 regions were amplified from the RNA transcripts. A first-round RT-PCR of the TCR CDR3 used the HTBI primer set with the Qiagen OneStep RT-PCR kit. A second multiplex PCR round built the libraries, followed by size selection and purification. Sequencing of the libraries was done on an Illumina HiSeq2000 using paired-end 100 bp reads. The authors processed their data as follows. SOAPnuke was used to process the raw data, with reads discarded if the reads contained adapters or uncalled bases, had a mean Phred below 15, or lacked an exact constant-primer or identifier match. COPE v1.2.5 was used to merge the high-quality paired reads, and each unique nucleotide sequence was defined as a clonotype. MiTCR v1.1 was used to align clonotypes to the IMGT TRBV, TRBD and TRBJ reference segments. The analysis included only V-J combinations with a frequency above 0.0001, which together covered approximately 99% of the repertoires. A TCS score was defined as the ratio between F50 (clonal expansion) and ExV (chaos), using BLOSUM62-based TCRdist between CDR3 peptides within each V-J. Welch's t-statistics and random forest reduced 514 V-J features to 10 to 15, which were used in a naive Bayes classifier (R e1071). TCRdb trimmed public reads at Q25 via fastp, called clones via MiXCR and kept in-frame beta chains. One record per CDR3 amino acid sequence lists the most common genes and DNA. The V and J calls and clone size are TCRdb's, not the authors'. This sample holds about 52,000 distinct CDR3 sequences; around 48% were observed only once. Approximately 9% of the sample is in the top ten clones.

The clonotype originates from a woman in her 50s with Graves' ophthalmopathy. The sequence is built from TRBV7-3 and TRBJ2-7; the D gene remains uncertain. Sequenced input: blood. The CDR3: CASSPAADSYERYF. The sequenced DNA is TGTGCCAGCAGCCCGGCGGCAGACTCCTACGAGCGGTACTTC.